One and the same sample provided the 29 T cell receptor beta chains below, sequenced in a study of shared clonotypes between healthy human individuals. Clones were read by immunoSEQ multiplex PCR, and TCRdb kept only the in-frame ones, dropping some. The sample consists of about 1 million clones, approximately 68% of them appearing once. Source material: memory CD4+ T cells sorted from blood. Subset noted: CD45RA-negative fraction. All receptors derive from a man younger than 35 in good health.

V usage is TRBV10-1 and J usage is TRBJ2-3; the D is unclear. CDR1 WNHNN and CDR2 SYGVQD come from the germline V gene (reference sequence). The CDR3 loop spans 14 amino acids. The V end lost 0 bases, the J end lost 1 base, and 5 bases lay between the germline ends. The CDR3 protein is CASSESGGTDTQYF. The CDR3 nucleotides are TGCGCCAGCAGTGAGTCTGGAGGCACAGATACGCAGTATTTT.

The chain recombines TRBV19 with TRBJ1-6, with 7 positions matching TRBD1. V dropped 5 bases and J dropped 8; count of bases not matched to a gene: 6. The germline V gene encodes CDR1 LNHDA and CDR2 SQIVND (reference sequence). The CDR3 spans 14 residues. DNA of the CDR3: TGTGCCAGTAGTTCCGGGACAGAATATTCACCCCTCCACTTT. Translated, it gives CASSSGTEYSPLHF.

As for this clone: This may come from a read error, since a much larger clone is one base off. In DNA, the CDR3 is TGTGCCAGCAGTTCGTACAGGGTGAACACTGAAGCTTTCTTT. It specifies CASSSYRVNTEAFF. The V call is TRBV6-5, the J call TRBJ1-1; weak D call: TRBD1 (6 bases). The CDR3 is made up of 14 amino acids. Germline CDR1 reads MNHEY; CDR2 reads SVGAGI. V was shortened by 4 bases and J by 0 bases, with 9 bases between the two germline ends.

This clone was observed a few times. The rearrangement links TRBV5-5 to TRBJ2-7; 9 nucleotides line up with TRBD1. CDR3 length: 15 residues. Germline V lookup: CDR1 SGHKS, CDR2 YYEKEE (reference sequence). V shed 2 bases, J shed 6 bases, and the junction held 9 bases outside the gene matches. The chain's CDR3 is CASSFADRGGREQYF. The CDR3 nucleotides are TGTGCCAGCAGCTTTGCGGACAGGGGAGGTCGCGAGCAGTACTTC.

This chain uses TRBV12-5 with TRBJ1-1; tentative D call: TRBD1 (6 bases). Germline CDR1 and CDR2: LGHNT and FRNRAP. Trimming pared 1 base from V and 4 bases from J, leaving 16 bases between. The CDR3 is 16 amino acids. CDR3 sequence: CASGLGRTVRITEAFF. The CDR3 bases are TGTGCTAGTGGTTTGGGAAGGACAGTAAGGATCACTGAAGCTTTCTTT.

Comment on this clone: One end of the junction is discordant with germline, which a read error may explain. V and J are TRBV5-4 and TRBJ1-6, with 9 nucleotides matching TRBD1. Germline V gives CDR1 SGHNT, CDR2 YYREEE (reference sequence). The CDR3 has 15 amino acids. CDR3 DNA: TGTGCCAGCAGCCCACAACAGGGGGCTAATTCACTCCTCCACTTT. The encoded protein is CASSPQQGANSLLHF.

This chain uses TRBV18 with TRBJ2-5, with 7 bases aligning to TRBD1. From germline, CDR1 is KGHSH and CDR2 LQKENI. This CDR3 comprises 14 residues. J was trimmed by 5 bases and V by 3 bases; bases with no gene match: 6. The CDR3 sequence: CASSPNRGAETQYF. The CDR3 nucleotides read TGTGCCAGCTCACCCAACAGGGGCGCGGAGACCCAGTACTTC.

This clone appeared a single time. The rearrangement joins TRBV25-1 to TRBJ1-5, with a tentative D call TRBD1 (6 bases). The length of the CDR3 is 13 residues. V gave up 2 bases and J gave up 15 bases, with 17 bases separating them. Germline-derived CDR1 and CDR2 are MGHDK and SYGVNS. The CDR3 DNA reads TGTGCCAGCAGTGAACCCACAGGGCTTACCCTGCATTTT. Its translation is CASSEPTGLTLHF.

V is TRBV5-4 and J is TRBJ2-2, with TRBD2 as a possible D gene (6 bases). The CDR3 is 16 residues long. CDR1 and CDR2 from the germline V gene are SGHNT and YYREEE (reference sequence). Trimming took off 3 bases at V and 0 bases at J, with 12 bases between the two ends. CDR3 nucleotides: TGTGCCAGCAGCTCCGGGGGTCGGGCGAACACCGGGGAGCTGTTTTTT. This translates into CASSSGGRANTGELFF.

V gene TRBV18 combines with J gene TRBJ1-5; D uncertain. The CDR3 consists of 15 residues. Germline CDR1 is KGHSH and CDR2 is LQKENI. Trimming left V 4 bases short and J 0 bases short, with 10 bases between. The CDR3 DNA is TGTGCCAGCTCACTTTCGGCTAATAGCAATCAGCCCCAGCATTTT. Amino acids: CASSLSANSNQPQHF.

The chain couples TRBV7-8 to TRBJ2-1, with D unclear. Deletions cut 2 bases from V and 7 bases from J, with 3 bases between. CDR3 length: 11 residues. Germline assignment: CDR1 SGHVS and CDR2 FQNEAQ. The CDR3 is CASSLLNEQFF. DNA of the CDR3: TGTGCCAGCAGCTTACTTAATGAGCAGTTCTTC. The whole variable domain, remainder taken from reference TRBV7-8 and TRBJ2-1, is GAGVSQSPRYKVAKRGQDVALRCDPISGHVSLFWYQQALGQGPEFLTYFQNEAQLDKSGLPSDRFFAERPEGSVSTLKIQRTQQEDSAVYLCASSLLNEQFFGPGTRLTVL.

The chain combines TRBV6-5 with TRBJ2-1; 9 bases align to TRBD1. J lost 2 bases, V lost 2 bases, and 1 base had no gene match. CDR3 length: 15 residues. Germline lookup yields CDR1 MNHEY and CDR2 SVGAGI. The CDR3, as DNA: TGTGCCAGCAGTTACCGGGACAGGGCCTACAATGAGCAGTTCTTC. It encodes CASSYRDRAYNEQFF.

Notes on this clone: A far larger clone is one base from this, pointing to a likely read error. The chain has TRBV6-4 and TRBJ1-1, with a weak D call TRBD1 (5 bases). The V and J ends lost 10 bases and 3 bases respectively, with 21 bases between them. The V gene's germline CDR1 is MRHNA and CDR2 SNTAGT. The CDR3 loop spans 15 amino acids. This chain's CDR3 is CANRKTETMDTEAFF. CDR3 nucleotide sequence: TGTGCCAACAGAAAGACAGAAACCATGGACACTGAAGCTTTCTTT.

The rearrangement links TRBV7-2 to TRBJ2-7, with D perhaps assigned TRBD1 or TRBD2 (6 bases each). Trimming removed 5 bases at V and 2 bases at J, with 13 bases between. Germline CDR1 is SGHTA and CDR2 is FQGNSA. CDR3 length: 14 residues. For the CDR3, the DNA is TGTGCCAGCAGCCGAACCCGGGGGCCCTACGAGCAGTACTTC. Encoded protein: CASSRTRGPYEQYF.

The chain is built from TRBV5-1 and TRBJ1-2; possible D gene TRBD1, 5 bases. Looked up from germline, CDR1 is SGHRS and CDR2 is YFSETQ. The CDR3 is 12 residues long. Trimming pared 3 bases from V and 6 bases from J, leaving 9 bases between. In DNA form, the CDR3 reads TGCGCCAGCAGCTACACAGGTGATGGCTACACCTTC. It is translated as CASSYTGDGYTF.

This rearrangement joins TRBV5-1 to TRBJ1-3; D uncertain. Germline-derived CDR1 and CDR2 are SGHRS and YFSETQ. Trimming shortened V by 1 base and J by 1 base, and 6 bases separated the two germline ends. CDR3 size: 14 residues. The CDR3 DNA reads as TGCGCCAGCAGCTTGTCCGAGTCTGGAAACACCATATATTTT. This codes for CASSLSESGNTIYF.

The CDR3 loop reads CASSPRGYTGTDTQYF. In DNA, the CDR3 is TGTGCCAGCAGCCCCCGGGGGTACACGGGTACAGATACGCAGTATTTT. This chain connects TRBV9 to TRBJ2-3, with D perhaps TRBD2 (6 bases). Germline assignment: CDR1 SGDLS and CDR2 YYNGEE. The CDR3 is made up of 16 amino acids. Between the trimmed V and J ends, which lost 4 bases and 3 bases, there was a span of 18 bases.

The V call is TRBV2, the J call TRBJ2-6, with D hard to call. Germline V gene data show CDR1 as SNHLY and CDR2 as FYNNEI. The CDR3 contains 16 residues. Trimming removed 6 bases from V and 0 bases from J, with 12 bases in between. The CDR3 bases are TGTGCCAGCAGGGTAAAACAACTCTCTGGGGCCAACGTCCTGACTTTC. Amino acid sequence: CASRVKQLSGANVLTF.

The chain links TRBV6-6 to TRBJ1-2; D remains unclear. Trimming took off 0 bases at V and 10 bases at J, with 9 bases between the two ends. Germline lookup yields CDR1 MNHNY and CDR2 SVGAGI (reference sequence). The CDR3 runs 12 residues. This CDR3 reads CASSYSERPYTF. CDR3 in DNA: TGTGCCAGCAGTTACTCGGAGAGGCCCTACACCTTC.

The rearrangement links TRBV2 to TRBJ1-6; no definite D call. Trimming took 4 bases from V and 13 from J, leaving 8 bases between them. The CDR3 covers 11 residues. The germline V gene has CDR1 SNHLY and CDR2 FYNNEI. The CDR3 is CASSVLGPLHF. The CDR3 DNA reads TGTGCCAGCAGTGTACTAGGGCCCCTCCACTTT.

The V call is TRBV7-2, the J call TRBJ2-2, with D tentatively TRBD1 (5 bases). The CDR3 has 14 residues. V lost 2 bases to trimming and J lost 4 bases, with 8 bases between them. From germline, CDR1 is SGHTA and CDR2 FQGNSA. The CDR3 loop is CASSLRGITGELFF. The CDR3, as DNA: TGTGCCAGCAGCTTAAGGGGCATCACCGGGGAGCTGTTTTTT.

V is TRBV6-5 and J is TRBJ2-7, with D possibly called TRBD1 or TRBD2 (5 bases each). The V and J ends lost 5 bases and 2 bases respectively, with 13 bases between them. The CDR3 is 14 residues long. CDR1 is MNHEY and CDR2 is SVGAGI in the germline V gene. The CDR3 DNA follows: TGTGCCAGCAGTAGGGACGTAATCGCCTACGAGCAGTACTTC. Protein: CASSRDVIAYEQYF.

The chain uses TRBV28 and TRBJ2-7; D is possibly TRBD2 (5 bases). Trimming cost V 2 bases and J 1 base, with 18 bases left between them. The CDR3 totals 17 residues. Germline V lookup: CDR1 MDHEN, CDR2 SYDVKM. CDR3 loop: CASSLTRGGLASYEQYF. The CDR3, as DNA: TGTGCCAGCAGTTTAACTCGTGGCGGGTTAGCTTCCTACGAGCAGTACTTC.

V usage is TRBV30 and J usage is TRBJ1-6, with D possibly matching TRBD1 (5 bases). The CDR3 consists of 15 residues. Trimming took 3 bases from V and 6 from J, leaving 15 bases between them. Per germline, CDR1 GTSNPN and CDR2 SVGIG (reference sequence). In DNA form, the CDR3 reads TGTGCCTGGAGGGCGGGACGACATGCTAATTCACCCCTCCACTTT. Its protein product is CAWRAGRHANSPLHF. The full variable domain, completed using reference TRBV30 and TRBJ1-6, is SQTIHQWPATLVQPVGSPLSLECTVEGTSNPNLYWYRQAAGRGLQLLFYSVGIGQISSEVPQNLSASRPQDRQFILSSKKLLLSDSGFYLCAWRAGRHANSPLHFGNGTRLTVT.

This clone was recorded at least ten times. The CDR3 coding sequence is TGTGCCAGCAGTGAAGAAGGACAGGGGAACTATGGCTACACCTTC. It yields the protein CASSEEGQGNYGYTF. This chain connects TRBV6-1 to TRBJ1-2; 9 nucleotides line up with TRBD1. V lost 1 base, J lost 2 bases, and 2 bases stayed unmatched. CDR1 and CDR2 (germline): MNHNS, SASEGT. This CDR3 contains 15 residues.

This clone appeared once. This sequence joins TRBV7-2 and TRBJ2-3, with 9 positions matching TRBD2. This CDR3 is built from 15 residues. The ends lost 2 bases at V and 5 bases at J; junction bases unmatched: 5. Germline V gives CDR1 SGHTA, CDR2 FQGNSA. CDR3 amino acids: CASSLRRGGGDTQYF. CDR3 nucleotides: TGTGCCAGCAGCTTAAGGCGGGGGGGTGGAGATACGCAGTATTTT.

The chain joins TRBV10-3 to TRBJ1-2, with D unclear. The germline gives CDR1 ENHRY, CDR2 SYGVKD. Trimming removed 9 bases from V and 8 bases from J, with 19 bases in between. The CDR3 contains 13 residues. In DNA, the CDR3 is TGTGCCATTACCCAGGAGAGGCGCGGGGGCTACACCTTC. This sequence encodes CAITQERRGGYTF.

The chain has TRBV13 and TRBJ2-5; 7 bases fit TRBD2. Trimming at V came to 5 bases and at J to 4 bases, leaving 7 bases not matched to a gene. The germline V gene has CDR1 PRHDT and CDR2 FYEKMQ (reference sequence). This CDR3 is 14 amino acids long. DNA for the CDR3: TGTGCCAGCAGCCAAGGAGGCGGGGGAGAGACCCAGTACTTC. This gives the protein CASSQGGGGETQYF.

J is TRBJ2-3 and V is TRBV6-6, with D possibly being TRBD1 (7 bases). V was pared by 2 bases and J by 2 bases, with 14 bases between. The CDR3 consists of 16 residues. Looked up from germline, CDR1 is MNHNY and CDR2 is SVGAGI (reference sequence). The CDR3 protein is CASSYLGGQHTDTQYF. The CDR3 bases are TGTGCCAGCAGTTACCTGGGGGGACAGCACACAGATACGCAGTATTTT.